This TCR beta chain was obtained from a study of CD8 T cells in ankylosing spondylitis. About this clonotype itself: What it recognizes is unknown.

V lost 2 bases, J lost 7 bases, and 5 bases stayed unmatched. The CDR3 has 15 amino acids. A single record per CDR3 protein comes from TCRdb applying MiXCR to the 5' RACE reads. The sample has under 450,000 distinct CDR3 sequences, 20% to 25% seen once. General study results and limits: There was a TCR beta motif, made of eight highly homologous variants, that appeared characteristic of ankylosing spondylitis blood.

Sequences were obtained from blood, either unsorted or a sorted T cell fraction (not recorded which). The source of this sequence is a male donor with ankylosing spondylitis or in good health (not recorded which). The chain carries TRBV12-3 or TRBV12-4 and TRBJ2-2; 9 bases agree with TRBD1. The DNA of the CDR3 is TGTGCCAGCAGTTTACCCGGGACAGGGAACGGGGAGCTGTTTTTT. As protein: CASSLPGTGNGELFF.